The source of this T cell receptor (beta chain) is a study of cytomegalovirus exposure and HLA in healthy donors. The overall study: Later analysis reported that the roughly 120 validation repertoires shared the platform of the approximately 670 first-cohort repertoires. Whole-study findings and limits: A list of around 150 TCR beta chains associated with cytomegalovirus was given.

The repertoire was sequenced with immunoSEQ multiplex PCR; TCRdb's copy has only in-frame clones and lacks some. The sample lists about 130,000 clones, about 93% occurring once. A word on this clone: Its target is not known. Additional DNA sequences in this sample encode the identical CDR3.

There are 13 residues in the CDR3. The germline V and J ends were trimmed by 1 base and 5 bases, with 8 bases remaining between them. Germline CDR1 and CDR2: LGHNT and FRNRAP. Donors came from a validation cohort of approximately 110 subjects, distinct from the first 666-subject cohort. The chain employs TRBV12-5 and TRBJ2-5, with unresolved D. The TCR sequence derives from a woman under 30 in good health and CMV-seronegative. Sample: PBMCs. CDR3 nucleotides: TGTGCTAGTGGTTTGGACCTGCGGGAGACCCAGTACTTC. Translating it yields CASGLDLRETQYF.